Shown below are 15 T cell receptor beta chains from a single sample sequenced in a study of CD8 T cells in Susac syndrome. RNA was extracted with the RNeasy kit, and a quantity of 0.5 to 1 ug was reverse transcribed using random hexamers. MiXCR, applied by TCRdb to the immunoSEQ multiplex PCR reads, yields one record per CDR3 protein. The data show about 190,000 distinct CDR3 sequences, with roughly 94% seen just once and about 0.15% held by the top ten. Sequencing was done on a sample of CD8+ T cells from PBMCs. All receptors derive from a human donor with Susac syndrome.

The CDR3 reads CAWSPGTGVNSPLHF. The CDR3 region has the DNA TGTGCCTGGAGCCCAGGGACAGGGGTTAATTCACCCCTCCACTTT. This chain connects TRBV30 to TRBJ1-6; 10 bases fit TRBD1. The CDR3 spans 15 residues. The germline V gene encodes CDR1 GTSNPN and CDR2 SVGIG (reference sequence). V was clipped by 3 bases and J by 6 bases; unmatched bases: 5.

The table lists this clonotype with a count of one. The chain is built from TRBV14 and TRBJ2-7; 8 positions agree with TRBD2. V lost 4 bases to trimming and J lost 1 base; unmatched junction nucleotides: 6. The CDR3 covers 15 residues. CDR1 and CDR2 from the germline V gene are SGHDN and FVKESK. As DNA, the CDR3 is TGTGCCAGCAGCCCGGGACTAGGGGTTTCCTACGAGCAGTACTTC. Residues: CASSPGLGVSYEQYF.

This chain links TRBV19 with TRBJ2-3; 11 positions match TRBD1. The CDR3 runs to 16 residues. The V segment lost 3 bases and the J segment 4 bases; nucleotides outside the gene matches: 6. Germline V gene lookup returns CDR1 LNHDA and CDR2 SQIVND (reference sequence). The CDR3: CASSIPGQGGPDTQYF. CDR3 nucleotide sequence: TGTGCCAGTAGTATTCCGGGACAGGGGGGCCCAGATACGCAGTATTTT.

The J gene is TRBJ2-2, the V gene TRBV15; D ambiguous. Germline CDR1 reads LNHNV; CDR2 reads YYDKDF (reference sequence). The CDR3 runs 15 residues. Trimming removed 8 bases at V and 0 bases at J, with 13 bases between. For the CDR3, the DNA is TGTGCCACCCAGCTTTATAGGGCGAACACCGGGGAGCTGTTTTTT. Translation gives CATQLYRANTGELFF.

This rearrangement joins TRBV19 to TRBJ1-1; the D is unclear. Trimming left V 2 bases short and J 0 bases short, with 4 bases between. CDR1 and CDR2 from the germline V gene are LNHDA and SQIVND (reference sequence). The CDR3 spans 13 residues. CDR3 residues: CASSISVNTEAFF. The CDR3, as DNA: TGTGCCAGTAGTATATCAGTGAACACTGAAGCTTTCTTT.

The chain joins TRBV28 to TRBJ2-7; D assignment may be TRBD1 or TRBD2 (5 bases each). Looked up from germline, CDR1 is MDHEN and CDR2 is SYDVKM. The V end lost 6 bases, the J end lost 3 bases, and 15 bases lay between the germline ends. The CDR3 length is 14 residues. CDR3 region: CASSPEPGSYEQYF. The CDR3 nucleotides read TGTGCCAGCAGCCCGGAACCAGGGAGCTACGAGCAGTACTTC. Supplemented by reference TRBV28 and TRBJ2-7, the full variable domain reads DVKVTQSSRYLVKRTGEKVFLECVQDMDHENMFWYRQDPGLGLRLIYFSYDVKMKEKGDIPEGYSVSREKKERFSLILESASTNQTSMYLCASSPEPGSYEQYFGPGTRLTVT.

The gene calls are TRBV13 and TRBJ1-1; no firm D call. Germline V gives CDR1 PRHDT, CDR2 FYEKMQ (reference sequence). V lost 6 bases to trimming and J lost 1 base, with 15 bases between them. CDR3 length equals 15 residues. Here the CDR3 reads CASREDWARNTEAFF. CDR3 sequence (DNA): TGTGCCAGCAGAGAAGATTGGGCCAGGAACACTGAAGCTTTCTTT.

This rearrangement joins TRBV20-1 to TRBJ1-5, with D perhaps matching TRBD1 (6 bases). V dropped 0 bases and J dropped 6 bases, with 18 bases sitting between them. CDR1 DFQATT and CDR2 SNEGSKA come from the germline V gene (reference sequence). The CDR3 loop spans 16 amino acids. CDR3 residues: CSARDLYDGGGQPQHF. As DNA, the CDR3 is TGCAGTGCTAGAGATTTGTACGACGGAGGGGGTCAGCCCCAGCATTTT.

The genes are TRBV30 and TRBJ1-2; D possibly corresponds to TRBD1 (5 bases). Deletions cut 0 bases from V and 4 bases from J, with 12 bases between. The CDR3 is made up of 14 amino acids. The germline CDR1 and CDR2 sequences are GTSNPN and SVGIG (reference sequence). The CDR3 sequence is CAWSVGTTFYGYTF. Written as DNA, the CDR3 is TGTGCCTGGAGTGTAGGGACTACCTTCTATGGCTACACCTTC.

The rearrangement links TRBV6-2 or TRBV6-3 to TRBJ2-1; TRBD1 is a possible D gene (6 bases). CDR1 is MNHEY and CDR2 is SVGEGT in the germline V gene. The CDR3 consists of 15 residues. V was pared by 8 bases and J by 4 bases, with 18 bases between. The CDR3 region is CASRFEGTPYNEQFF. Here the CDR3 DNA reads TGTGCCAGCCGCTTTGAGGGGACACCGTACAATGAGCAGTTCTTC.

The rearrangement links TRBV29-1 to TRBJ2-3; 7 positions match TRBD1. The ends lost 4 bases at V and 4 bases at J; junction bases unmatched: 8. The CDR3 is 14 residues long. Germline CDR1 reads SQVTM; CDR2 reads ANQGSEA. The CDR3 DNA is TGCAGCGTTGGGGGGCAGGGGGTCGCAGATACGCAGTATTTT. Translated, it gives CSVGGQGVADTQYF.

This clonotype came up once. The V gene is TRBV6-6, the J gene TRBJ1-1; 7 bases agree with TRBD1. CDR1 is MNHNY and CDR2 is SVGAGI in the germline V gene (reference sequence). The V and J ends lost 0 bases and 5 bases, in that order; junction bases with no gene match: 6. This CDR3 has 15 amino acids. The CDR3 loop is CASSYSETGRTEAFF. DNA for the CDR3: TGTGCCAGCAGTTACTCTGAGACAGGGAGGACTGAAGCTTTCTTT.

J is TRBJ2-3 and V is TRBV20-1; tentatively, D is TRBD2 (6 bases). Germline CDR1 reads DFQATT; CDR2 reads SNEGSKA (reference sequence). Between the trimmed V and J ends, which lost 0 bases and 3 bases, there was a span of 16 bases. This CDR3 has 16 residues. CDR3 protein: CSARDLILAGTDTQYF. In DNA form, the CDR3 reads TGCAGTGCTAGAGATCTCATACTAGCCGGGACAGATACGCAGTATTTT.

This chain links TRBV9 with TRBJ1-2, with D perhaps matching TRBD1 (5 bases). Per the germline V gene, CDR1 is SGDLS and CDR2 is YYNGEE. V lost 0 bases and J lost 3, with 12 bases in between. The CDR3 has 15 amino acids. This CDR3 reads CASSVGRQGDYGYTF. Here the CDR3 DNA reads TGTGCCAGCAGCGTAGGCCGGCAGGGTGACTATGGCTACACCTTC.

The J gene is TRBJ2-7, the V gene TRBV6-5, with TRBD2 identical over 8 bases. The CDR3 contains 14 residues. CDR1 is MNHEY and CDR2 is SVGAGI in the germline V gene. The ends lost 4 bases at V and 7 bases at J; junction bases unmatched: 9. CDR3 nucleotides: TGTGCCAGCAGTTTCGGGACTAGGGGTAATGAGCAGTACTTC. Translated: CASSFGTRGNEQYF.